This T cell receptor (beta chain) was identified during a study of CD8+ T cells in alopecia areata. RNA was extracted and reverse transcribed into cDNA as the sequencing template. Repertoires were generated with immunoSEQ multiplex PCR, while TCRdb's copy carries only in-frame clones and drops some. The sample records some 95,000 clones, about 44% being singletons. Sample treatment: oral pan-JAK inhibitor, 5-10 mg twice daily. Germline V gene data show CDR1 as SQVTM and CDR2 as ANQGSEA. Trimming cost V 4 bases and J 1 base; bases outside gene matches: 14. The CDR3 extends over 17 amino acids. The sequences come from CD8+ T cells sorted from blood, collected at week 24, from a patient treated with tofacitinib. The chain is built from TRBV29-1 and TRBJ2-5; 8 bases agree with TRBD1. The TCR originated in a human donor with alopecia areata. The CDR3 nucleotides read TGCAGCGTTGCCCCAGGGGCCAGGGGGCTACCCCAAGAGACCCAGTACTTC. Amino acid sequence: CSVAPGARGLPQETQYF.